This T cell receptor beta chain stems from a study of post-analysis software for immune sequencing data (dated by TCRdb to the mid-2010s). Some background on the complete study: The recorded disease courses included relapsing-remitting, secondary progressive and progressive-relapsing multiple sclerosis, and some patients had no subtype annotation. The patient repertoires were set against about 12 previously published healthy control repertoires from donors whose ages ranged from roughly 6 to 27 years. A subset of samples was prepared in parallel using single-end sample barcoding, then pooled and co-amplified after Illumina adapter ligation. General conclusions and limits of the study: The multiple sclerosis patient group was slightly younger than the control group. A few TRBV segments, including TRBV5-6, TRBV5-1 and TRBV20-1, were significantly more frequent in patients than controls. Compared with controls, multiple sclerosis patients had significantly lower normalized Chao1 diversity, a finding suggesting substantial peripheral T-cell clonal expansion. Direct clustering with F measure revealed strong co-clustering of samples prepared in the same batch, which led to a batch-effect correction.

With respect to this clonotype: What antigen it recognizes has not been identified. Per-nucleotide qualities are absent, and no much larger clonotype sits a single base away.

There are 15 amino acids in the CDR3, from cysteine to phenylalanine inclusive. The kept DNA is CDR3 alone, 45 bases in frame from the first base. From the germline V gene, CDR1 is MNHEY and CDR2 is SVGAGI. V sheds 0 bases and J sheds 3 bases, leaving 10 bases between their ends. The library was prepared using PCR. Sequencing was performed on an Illumina HiSeq 2500. To reduce PCR and sequencing biases, unique molecular identifiers were built into the TCR beta cDNA libraries. Per 1 to 10 million input T cells, 500,000 or so cDNA molecules were obtained, such that each molecule approximated one T cell. Patient libraries were prepared and sequenced with the same protocol used for the earlier healthy control dataset. Within a given batch, samples were prepared together, multiplexed and sequenced on the same HiSeq lane. Processing in the source paper ran as follows. MIGEC was used to process the raw barcoded reads, and molecular identifier groups with only a single read were discarded before consensus assembly and CDR3 extraction. VDJtools was used for post-analysis of the clonotype tables, with diversity normalized by down-sampling every dataset to the smallest sample size. In repertoire overlap clustering, CDR3 amino acid sequences, but not nucleotide sequences, were matched to correct batch-related cross-sample contamination. Using fastp at Q25 and MiXCR, TCRdb reprocessed the public reads and kept productive beta chains. Every distinct CDR3 protein forms one entry, paired with its most common genes and DNA. TCRdb's processing, not the authors', yielded these V and J calls. The sample table shows over 700,000 distinct CDR3 sequences, and 25% to 30% are seen once. 0.5% to 0.6% of the sample is held by the ten biggest clonotypes.

To demonstrate the VDJtools post-analysis software, the study profiled TCR beta repertoires from the peripheral blood of about 13 young patients with multiple sclerosis. The multiple sclerosis patients were children and adolescents between about 6 and 16 years of age. This TCR was sampled from a girl aged 10 to 17 with multiple sclerosis. Sample: blood. Here the chain combines TRBV6-5 and TRBJ2-3; confidence is insufficient to name the D gene. CDR3 sequence: CASSYSLTPTDTQYF. The nucleotides read TGTGCCAGCAGTTACTCCCTCACCCCAACAGATACGCAGTATTTT.